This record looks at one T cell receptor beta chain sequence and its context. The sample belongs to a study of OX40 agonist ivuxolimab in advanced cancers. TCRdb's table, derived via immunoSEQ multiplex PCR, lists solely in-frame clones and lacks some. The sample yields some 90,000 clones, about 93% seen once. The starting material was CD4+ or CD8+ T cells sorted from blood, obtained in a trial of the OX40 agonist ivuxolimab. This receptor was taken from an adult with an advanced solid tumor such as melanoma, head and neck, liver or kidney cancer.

Here the CDR3 DNA reads TGTGCCAGCAGCACTGACTCCGGGACAGGCCACTACAATGAGCAGTTCTTC. Encoded protein: CASSTDSGTGHYNEQFF. The chain couples TRBV5-4 to TRBJ2-1; 8 bases map to TRBD1. The junction had 12 bases not matched to a gene; V was cut back by 4 bases and J by 3 bases. The CDR3 has 17 amino acids. Germline V CDR1 and CDR2: SGHNT, YYREEE (reference sequence).